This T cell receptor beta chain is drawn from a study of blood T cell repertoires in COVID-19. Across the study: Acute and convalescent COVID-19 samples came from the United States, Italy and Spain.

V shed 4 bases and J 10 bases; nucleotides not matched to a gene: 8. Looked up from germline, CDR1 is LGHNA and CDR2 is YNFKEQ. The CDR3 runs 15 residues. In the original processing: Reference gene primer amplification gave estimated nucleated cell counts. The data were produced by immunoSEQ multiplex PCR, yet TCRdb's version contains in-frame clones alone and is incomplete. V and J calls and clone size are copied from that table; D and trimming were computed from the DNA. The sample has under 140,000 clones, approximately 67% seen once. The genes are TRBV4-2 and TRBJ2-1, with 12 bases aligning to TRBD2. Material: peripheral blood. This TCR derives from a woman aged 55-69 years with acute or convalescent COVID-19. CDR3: CASSLLAGGVGEQFF. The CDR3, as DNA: TGTGCCAGCAGCCTACTAGCGGGGGGCGTAGGAGAGCAGTTCTTC.